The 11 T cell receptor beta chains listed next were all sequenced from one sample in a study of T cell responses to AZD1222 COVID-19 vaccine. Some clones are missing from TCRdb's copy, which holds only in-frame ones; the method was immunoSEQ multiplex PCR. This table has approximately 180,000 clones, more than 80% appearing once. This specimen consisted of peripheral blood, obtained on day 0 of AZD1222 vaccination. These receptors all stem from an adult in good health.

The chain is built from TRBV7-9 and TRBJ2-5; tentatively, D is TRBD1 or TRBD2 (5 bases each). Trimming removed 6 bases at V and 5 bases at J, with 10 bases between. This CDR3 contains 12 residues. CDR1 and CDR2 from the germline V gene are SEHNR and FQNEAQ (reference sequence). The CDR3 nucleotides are TGTGCCAGCAGTGGGGGATGGGAGACCCAGTACTTC. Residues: CASSGGWETQYF.

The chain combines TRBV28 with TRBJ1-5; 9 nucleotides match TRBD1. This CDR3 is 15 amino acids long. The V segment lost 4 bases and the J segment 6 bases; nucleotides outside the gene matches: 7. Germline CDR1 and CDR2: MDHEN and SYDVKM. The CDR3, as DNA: TGTGCCAGCAGTTCGTCCGGGACAGGGAGTCAGCCCCAGCATTTT. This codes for CASSSSGTGSQPQHF.

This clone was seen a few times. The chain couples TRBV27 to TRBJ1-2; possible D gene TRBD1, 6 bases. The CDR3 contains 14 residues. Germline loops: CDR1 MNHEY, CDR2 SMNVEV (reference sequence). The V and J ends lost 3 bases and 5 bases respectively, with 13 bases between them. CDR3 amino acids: CASSLSGTFYGYTF. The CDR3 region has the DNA TGTGCCAGCAGTTTGTCCGGGACATTTTATGGCTACACCTTC.

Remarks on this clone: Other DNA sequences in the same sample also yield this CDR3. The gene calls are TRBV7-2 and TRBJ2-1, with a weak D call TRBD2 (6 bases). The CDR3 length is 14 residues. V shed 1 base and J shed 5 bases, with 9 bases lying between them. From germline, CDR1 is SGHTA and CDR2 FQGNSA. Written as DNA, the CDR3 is TGTGCCAGCAGCTTAGTTGGAGGGGACAATGAGCAGTTCTTC. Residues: CASSLVGGDNEQFF.

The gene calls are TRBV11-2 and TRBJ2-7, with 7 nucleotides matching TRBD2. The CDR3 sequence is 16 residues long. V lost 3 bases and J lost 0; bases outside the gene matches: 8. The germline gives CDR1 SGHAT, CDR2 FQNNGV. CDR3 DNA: TGTGCCAGCAGCTTGGGGGGTGCTAGCGGCTCCTACGAGCAGTACTTC. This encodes CASSLGGASGSYEQYF.

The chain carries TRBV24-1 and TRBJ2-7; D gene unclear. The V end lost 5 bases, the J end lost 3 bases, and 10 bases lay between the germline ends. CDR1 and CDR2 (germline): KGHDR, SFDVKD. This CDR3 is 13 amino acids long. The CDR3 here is CATSASVGYEQYF. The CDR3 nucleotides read TGTGCCACCAGTGCCTCCGTGGGCTACGAGCAGTACTTC.

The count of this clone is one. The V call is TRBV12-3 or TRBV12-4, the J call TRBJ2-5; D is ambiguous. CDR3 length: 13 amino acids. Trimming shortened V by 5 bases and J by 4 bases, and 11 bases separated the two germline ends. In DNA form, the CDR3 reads TGTGCCAGCAGTGCGCGCCCCCCAGAGACCCAGTACTTC. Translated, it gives CASSARPPETQYF.

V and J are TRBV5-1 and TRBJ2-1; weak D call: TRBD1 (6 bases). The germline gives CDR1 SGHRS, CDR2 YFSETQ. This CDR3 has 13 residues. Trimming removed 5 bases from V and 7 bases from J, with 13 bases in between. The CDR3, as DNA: TGCGCCAGCAGTTACCAGGGGCGGAATGAGCAGTTCTTC. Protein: CASSYQGRNEQFF.

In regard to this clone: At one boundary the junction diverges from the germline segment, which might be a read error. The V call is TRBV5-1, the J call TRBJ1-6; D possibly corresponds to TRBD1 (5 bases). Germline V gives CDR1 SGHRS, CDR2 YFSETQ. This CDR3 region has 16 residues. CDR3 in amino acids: CASRLITGTENSPLHF. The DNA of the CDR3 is TGCGCCAGCCGCTTGATCACCGGGACCGAGAATTCACCCCTCCACTTT.

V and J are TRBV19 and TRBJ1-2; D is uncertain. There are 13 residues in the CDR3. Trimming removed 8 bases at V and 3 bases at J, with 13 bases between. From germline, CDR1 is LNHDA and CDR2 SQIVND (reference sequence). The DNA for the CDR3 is TGTGCCAGTTCGCGTGGAGTGGACTATGGCTACACCTTC. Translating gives CASSRGVDYGYTF.

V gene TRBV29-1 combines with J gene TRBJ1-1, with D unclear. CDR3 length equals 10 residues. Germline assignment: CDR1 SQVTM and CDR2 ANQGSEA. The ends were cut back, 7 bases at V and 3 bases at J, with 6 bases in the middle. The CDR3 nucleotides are TGCAGCGCTAGAGACACTGAAGCTTTCTTT. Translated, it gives CSARDTEAFF.